This TCR beta chain stems from a study of blood T cell repertoires in COVID-19. The V gene's germline CDR1 is GTSNPN and CDR2 SVGIG (reference sequence). V was pared by 5 bases and J by 11 bases, with 14 bases of the junction left unmatched. The CDR3 totals 14 residues. The assay was immunoSEQ multiplex PCR, and TCRdb's table has in-frame clones only and misses some. The sample contains fewer than 200,000 clones, around 85% of which appear only once. The gene calls are TRBV30 and TRBJ1-4; 7 bases match TRBD1. Sequenced: peripheral blood. The receptor's source is a man between 65 and 80 years old with active or convalescent COVID-19. The CDR3 sequence: CAWETGTEEGKLFF. CDR3 coding DNA: TGTGCCTGGGAGACGGGGACAGAGGAGGGCAAACTGTTTTTT.